The 12 T cell receptor beta chains given below trace back to one sample, sequenced in a study of beta chain features in type 1 diabetes. TCRB transcripts that were expressed got sequenced, as all of the isolated RNA had been reverse transcribed. Clones were read by immunoSEQ multiplex PCR, and TCRdb kept only the in-frame ones, dropping some. In the table there are 810,000 or so clones, about a sixth of which are singletons. Sequenced input: naive CD4+ T cells from blood. The source is a woman under 30 in good health.

This sequence joins TRBV7-3 and TRBJ2-5; TRBD1 agrees at 10 bases. The end of the DNA fits TRBJ2-7 better, so the J call may be wrong. From germline, CDR1 is SGHTA and CDR2 FQGTGA. The CDR3 spans 15 residues. The CDR3 is CASSRTGGNSYEQYF. The CDR3 region has the DNA TGTGCCAGCAGCCGGACAGGGGGGAACTCCTACGAGCAGTACTTC.

The genes are TRBV5-1 and TRBJ2-7; D may be TRBD1 (6 bases). The length of the CDR3 is 14 residues. Germline CDR1 is SGHRS and CDR2 is YFSETQ. The V and J ends lost 8 bases and 0 bases respectively, with 15 bases between them. The CDR3 is CARSLQGSSYEQYF. CDR3 nucleotides: TGCGCCAGGAGTCTACAGGGTAGCTCCTACGAGCAGTACTTC.

This clone was observed a handful of times. The rearrangement links TRBV7-9 to TRBJ2-7, with 10 bases matching TRBD2. Germline V gene sequence: CDR1 SEHNR, CDR2 FQNEAQ (reference sequence). The J segment lost 6 bases and the V segment lost 3 bases, leaving 2 bases of the junction unmatched. The CDR3 contains 13 residues. The CDR3 DNA is TGTGCCAGCAGCTTTCTAGCGGGAGTCGAGCAGTACTTC. This encodes CASSFLAGVEQYF.

This clone was seen more than once but under ten times. The rearrangement joins TRBV7-2 to TRBJ2-5, with D possibly matching TRBD2 (5 bases). The CDR3 covers 13 residues. Trimming shortened V by 2 bases and J by 5 bases, and 9 bases separated the two germline ends. Germline loops: CDR1 SGHTA, CDR2 FQGNSA. CDR3 nucleotide sequence: TGTGCCAGCAGCTTATCGCTAGCCGAGACCCAGTACTTC. Translating gives CASSLSLAETQYF.

This clone was counted only a few times. The chain employs TRBV7-2 and TRBJ2-5; 7 nucleotides match TRBD2. The DNA end is more similar to TRBJ2-7, so the J call may be wrong. The length of the CDR3 is 14 residues. The V gene's germline CDR1 is SGHTA and CDR2 FQGNSA. The CDR3 is CASSLVGGPYEQYF. The CDR3, as DNA: TGTGCCAGCAGCTTAGTGGGAGGGCCCTACGAGCAGTACTTC.

The chain recombines TRBV5-1 with TRBJ1-4; D is possibly TRBD1 (5 bases). The length of the CDR3 is 15 residues. Looked up from germline, CDR1 is SGHRS and CDR2 is YFSETQ. The germline V and J ends were trimmed by 4 bases and 3 bases, with 13 bases remaining between them. Here the CDR3 reads CASSARGVSNEKLFF. Here the CDR3 DNA reads TGCGCCAGCAGCGCGCGAGGGGTGTCTAATGAAAAACTGTTTTTT.

This clone was counted a few times. CDR3 DNA: TGTGCCAGCAGCTTAAGACTAGCAGCCTACAATGAGCAGTTCTTC. This codes for CASSLRLAAYNEQFF. This chain connects TRBV5-6 to TRBJ2-1, with 7 bases matching TRBD2. V lost 2 bases, J lost 2 bases, and 4 bases stayed unmatched. The CDR3 contains 15 residues. CDR1 and CDR2 (germline): SGHDT, YYEEEE.

This clone was seen more than once but under ten times. At one of its ends the junction is not consistent with the germline gene, which may arise from a read error. This chain uses TRBV5-4 with TRBJ1-4; D not certain. This CDR3 region has 15 residues. Germline V gene data show CDR1 as SGHNT and CDR2 as YYREEE (reference sequence). The CDR3 DNA reads TGCGCCAGCAGCCGAGACACTTCAACTAATGAAAAACTGTTTTTT. This gives the protein CASSRDTSTNEKLFF.

This clone was counted only a few times. The V and J genes are TRBV10-3 and TRBJ1-1; no clear D gene. The V gene lost 6 bases and the J gene lost 0 bases, with 17 bases spanning the gap. Germline V gives CDR1 ENHRY, CDR2 SYGVKD. This CDR3 has 16 amino acids. The CDR3 spells CAISRKTDLMNTEAFF. CDR3 bases: TGTGCCATCAGCCGAAAGACGGACCTTATGAACACTGAAGCTTTCTTT.

In its sample, this clone was seen a few times. The rearrangement joins TRBV7-6 to TRBJ2-7, with TRBD1 as a possible D gene (6 bases). V lost 5 bases, J lost 2 bases, and 7 bases lay in between. The length of the CDR3 is 12 residues. CDR1 is SGHVS, CDR2 FNYEAQ, per germline. This CDR3 reads CASSGTTYEQYF. The CDR3 bases are TGTGCCAGCAGCGGGACAACCTACGAGCAGTACTTC.

CDR3 nucleotides: TGCGCCAGCAGCTTAAGTTCAGGGTCTGCTGAGACCCAGTACTTC. It is translated as CASSLSSGSAETQYF. V gene TRBV5-1 combines with J gene TRBJ2-5, with D tentatively TRBD1 (5 bases). Germline-derived CDR1 and CDR2 are SGHRS and YFSETQ. The length of the CDR3 is 15 residues. V shed 2 bases and J shed 5 bases, with 16 bases lying between them.

Concerning this clone itself: Its ends do not fully match the called genes, so a read error is possible. The chain combines TRBV7-9 with TRBJ2-3; 10 nucleotides agree with TRBD2. The CDR3 totals 13 residues. In germline, CDR1 is SEHNR, CDR2 FQNEAQ (reference sequence). The CDR3 DNA reads as TGTGCCAGCAGCCTAGCGGGAGTGGATACGCAGTATTTT. It specifies CASSLAGVDTQYF.